This TCR beta chain derives from a study of cytomegalovirus exposure and HLA in healthy donors. V gave up 4 bases and J gave up 6 bases, with 13 bases separating them. Germline lookup yields CDR1 SGHAT and CDR2 FQDESV (reference sequence). The CDR3 runs 13 residues. In the case of this clone: As yet, its antigen is unknown.

PCR used 60 Vbeta primers and 13 Jbeta primers. Measured with immunoSEQ multiplex PCR; TCRdb has only the in-frame clones, and not every one. Seen here are 150,000 to 200,000 clones, 65% to 85% observed once, and the top ten hold roughly 6.2%. Study observations and caveats: CMV serostatus alone was available as immune exposure information.

The genes are TRBV11-1 and TRBJ2-7; D possibly corresponds to TRBD2 (5 bases). Sample: PBMCs. The origin of this receptor is a male donor in good health and CMV-seropositive. In DNA form, the CDR3 reads TGTGCCAGCAGCTCCCCGATCCGGGGCGAGCAGTACTTC. It translates to CASSSPIRGEQYF.